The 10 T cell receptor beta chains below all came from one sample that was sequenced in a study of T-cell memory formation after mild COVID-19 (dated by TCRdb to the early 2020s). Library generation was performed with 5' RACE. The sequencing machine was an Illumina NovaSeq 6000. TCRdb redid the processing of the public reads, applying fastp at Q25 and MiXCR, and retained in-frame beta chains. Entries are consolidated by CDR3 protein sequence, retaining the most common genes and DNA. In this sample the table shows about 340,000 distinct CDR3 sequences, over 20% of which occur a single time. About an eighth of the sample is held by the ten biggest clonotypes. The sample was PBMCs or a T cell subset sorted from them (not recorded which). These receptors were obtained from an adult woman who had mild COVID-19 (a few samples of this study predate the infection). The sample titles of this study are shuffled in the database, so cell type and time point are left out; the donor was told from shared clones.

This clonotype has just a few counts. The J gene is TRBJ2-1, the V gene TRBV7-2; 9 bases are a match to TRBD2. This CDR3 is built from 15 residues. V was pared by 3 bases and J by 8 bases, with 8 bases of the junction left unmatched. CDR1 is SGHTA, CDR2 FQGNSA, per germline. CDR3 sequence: CASSLAGLARHEQFF. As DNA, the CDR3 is TGTGCCAGCAGCTTGGCCGGACTAGCGAGGCATGAGCAGTTCTTC.

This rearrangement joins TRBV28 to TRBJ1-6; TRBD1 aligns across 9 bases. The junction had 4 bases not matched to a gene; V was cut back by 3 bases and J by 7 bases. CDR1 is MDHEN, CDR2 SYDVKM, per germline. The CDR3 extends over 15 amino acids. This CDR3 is CASSLGDRENSPLHF. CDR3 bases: TGTGCCAGCAGTTTGGGGGACAGGGAGAATTCACCCCTCCACTTT.

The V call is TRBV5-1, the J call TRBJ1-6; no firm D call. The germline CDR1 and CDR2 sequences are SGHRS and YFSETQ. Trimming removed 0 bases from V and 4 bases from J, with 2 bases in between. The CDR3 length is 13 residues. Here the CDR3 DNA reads TGCGCCAGCAGCTTGGAATATAATTCACCCCTCCACTTT. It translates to CASSLEYNSPLHF.

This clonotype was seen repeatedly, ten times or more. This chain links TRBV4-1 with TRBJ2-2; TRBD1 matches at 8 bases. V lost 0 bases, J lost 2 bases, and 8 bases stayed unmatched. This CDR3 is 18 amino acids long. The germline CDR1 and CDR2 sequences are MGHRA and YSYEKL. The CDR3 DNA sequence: TGCGCCAGCAGCCAAGAAGTGCGACAGGGGTTAAACACCGGGGAGCTGTTTTTT. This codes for CASSQEVRQGLNTGELFF.

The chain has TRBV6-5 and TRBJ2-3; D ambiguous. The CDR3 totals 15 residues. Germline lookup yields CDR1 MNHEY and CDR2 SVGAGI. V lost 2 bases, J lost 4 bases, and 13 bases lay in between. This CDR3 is CASSYRSPGADTQYF. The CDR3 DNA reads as TGTGCCAGCAGTTACAGGTCCCCAGGTGCAGATACGCAGTATTTT.

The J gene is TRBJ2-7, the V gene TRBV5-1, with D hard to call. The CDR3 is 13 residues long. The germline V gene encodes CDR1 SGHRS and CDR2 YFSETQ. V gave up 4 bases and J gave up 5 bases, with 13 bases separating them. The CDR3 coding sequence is TGCGCCAGCAGCCCCCAACCCCGTGACGAGCAGTACTTC. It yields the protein CASSPQPRDEQYF. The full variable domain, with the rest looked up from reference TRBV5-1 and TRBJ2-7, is KAGVTQTPRYLIKTRGQQVTLSCSPISGHRSVSWYQQTPGQGLQFLFEYFSETQRNKGNFPGRFSGRQFSNSRSEMNVSTLELGDSALYLCASSPQPRDEQYFGPGTRLTVT.

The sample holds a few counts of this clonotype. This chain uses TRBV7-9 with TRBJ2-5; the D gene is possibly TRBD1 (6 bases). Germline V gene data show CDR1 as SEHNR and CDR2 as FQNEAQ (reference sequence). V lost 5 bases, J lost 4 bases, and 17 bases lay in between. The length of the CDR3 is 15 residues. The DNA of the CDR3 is TGTGCCAGCAGCAAGGACAGCCCTCCATTAGAGACCCAGTACTTC. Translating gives CASSKDSPPLETQYF.

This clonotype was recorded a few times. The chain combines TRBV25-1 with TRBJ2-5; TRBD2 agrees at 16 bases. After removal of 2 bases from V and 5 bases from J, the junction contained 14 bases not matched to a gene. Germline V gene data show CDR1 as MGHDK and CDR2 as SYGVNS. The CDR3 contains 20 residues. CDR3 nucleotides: TGTGCCAGCAGTGAAAATGCTCAGGGACTAGCGGGAGGGCCTCGGGAGACCCAGTACTTC. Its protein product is CASSENAQGLAGGPRETQYF.

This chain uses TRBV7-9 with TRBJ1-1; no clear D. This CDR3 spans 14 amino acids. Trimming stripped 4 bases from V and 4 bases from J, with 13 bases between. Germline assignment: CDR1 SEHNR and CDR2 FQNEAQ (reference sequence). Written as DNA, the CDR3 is TGTGCCAGCAGCTCGGACCGAGGCTCCACTGAAGCTTTCTTT. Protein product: CASSSDRGSTEAFF.

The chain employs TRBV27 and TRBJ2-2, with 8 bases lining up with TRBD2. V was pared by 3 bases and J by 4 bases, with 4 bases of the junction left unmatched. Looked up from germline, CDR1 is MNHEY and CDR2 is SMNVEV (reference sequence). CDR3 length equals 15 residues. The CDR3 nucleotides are TGTGCCAGCAGTTTTCTCGGGAGGGCCACCGGGGAGCTGTTTTTT. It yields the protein CASSFLGRATGELFF.